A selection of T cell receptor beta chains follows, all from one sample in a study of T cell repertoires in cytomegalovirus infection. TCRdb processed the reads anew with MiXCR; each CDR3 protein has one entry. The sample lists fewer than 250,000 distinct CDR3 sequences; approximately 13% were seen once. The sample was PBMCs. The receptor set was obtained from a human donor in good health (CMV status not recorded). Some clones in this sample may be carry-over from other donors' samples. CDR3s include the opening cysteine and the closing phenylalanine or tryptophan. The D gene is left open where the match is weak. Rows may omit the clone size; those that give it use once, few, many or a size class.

CDR3nt: TGTGCCAGTAGTACGGGACTAGCGGTGCAAGAGACCCAGTACTTC
CDR3aa: CASSTGLAVQETQYF
d_gene: TRBD2
v_gene: TRBV19
abundance: few
j_gene: TRBJ2-5

CDR3nt: TGTGCCAGCAGTTTCTTCCGACAGAGCTCCTATAATTCACCCCTCCACTTT
CDR3aa: CASSFFRQSSYNSPLHF
d_gene: .
v_gene: TRBV6-5
abundance: .
j_gene: TRBJ1-6

CDR3nt: TGCAGTGCTAGAGATCGGGGGAGAGATACGCAGTATTTT
CDR3aa: CSARDRGRDTQYF
d_gene: .
v_gene: TRBV20-1
abundance: many
j_gene: TRBJ2-3

CDR3nt: TGTGCCAGCAGCCGGGACAGGGGCAACACTGAAGCTTTCTTT
CDR3aa: CASSRDRGNTEAFF
d_gene: TRBD1
v_gene: TRBV11-1
abundance: many
j_gene: TRBJ1-1

CDR3nt: TGTGCCAGCAGCCCCGACGGGAGCTCCTACAATGAGCAGTTCTTC
CDR3aa: CASSPDGSSYNEQFF
d_gene: .
v_gene: TRBV5-4
abundance: many
j_gene: TRBJ2-1

CDR3nt: TGTGCCAGCAGTGACTCGAGGCGGGGGGCCCCTAGTGAGCAGTTCTTC
CDR3aa: CASSDSRRGAPSEQFF
d_gene: TRBD2
v_gene: TRBV6-4
abundance: many
j_gene: TRBJ2-1

CDR3nt: TGTGCCAGCAGTTACTTTGAAGCGGGACAGACCCAGCACTTC
CDR3aa: CASSYFEAGQTQHF
d_gene: .
v_gene: TRBV6-6
abundance: .
j_gene: TRBJ2-5

CDR3nt: TGTGCCAGCAGCCCCTCCATGAGGTTCGGGGGTAGCTCCTACAATGAGCAGTTCTTC
CDR3aa: CASSPSMRFGGSSYNEQFF
d_gene: .
v_gene: TRBV7-6
abundance: many
j_gene: TRBJ2-1

CDR3nt: TGTGCCAGTAGTGAGGATAGCGGGAGTACGGGGTTCTTC
CDR3aa: CASSEDSGSTGFF
d_gene: TRBD2
v_gene: TRBV19
abundance: few
j_gene: TRBJ2-1

CDR3nt: TGTGCCAGCAGCTTAGATCAGAACTATGGCTACACCTTC
CDR3aa: CASSLDQNYGYTF
d_gene: .
v_gene: TRBV7-2
abundance: many
j_gene: TRBJ1-2

CDR3nt: TGTGCCAGCAGCCGCGAGGCGGCATTTGAACTTAGCTCCTATAATTCACCCCTCCACTTT
CDR3aa: CASSREAAFELSSYNSPLHF
d_gene: .
v_gene: TRBV7-6
abundance: many
j_gene: TRBJ1-6

CDR3nt: TGCGCCAGCAGCCAAGATACAGAGAACACTGAAGCTTTCTTT
CDR3aa: CASSQDTENTEAFF
d_gene: .
v_gene: TRBV4-3
abundance: few
j_gene: TRBJ1-1

CDR3nt: TGTGCCAGCAGCCCAGACAGCCGCACTGAAGCTTTCTTT
CDR3aa: CASSPDSRTEAFF
d_gene: .
v_gene: TRBV7-2
abundance: medium-sized
j_gene: TRBJ1-1

CDR3nt: TGTGCCAGTAGTATGCCCGGGGGCCCTAACACCGGGGAGCTGTTTTTT
CDR3aa: CASSMPGGPNTGELFF
d_gene: .
v_gene: TRBV19
abundance: .
j_gene: TRBJ2-2

CDR3nt: TGTGCCTGGAGTGTAGGAGGGACTACCCCCTCCGAGCAGTACTTC
CDR3aa: CAWSVGGTTPSEQYF
d_gene: TRBD2
v_gene: TRBV30
abundance: .
j_gene: TRBJ2-7

CDR3nt: TGCAGTGCTAGAGAGGGTCAGCCCCAGCATTTT
CDR3aa: CSAREGQPQHF
d_gene: .
v_gene: TRBV20-1
abundance: .
j_gene: TRBJ1-5

CDR3nt: TGTGCCAGCACCCACGGGGGGGCCAAAAATGAGCAGTTCTTC
CDR3aa: CASTHGGAKNEQFF
d_gene: TRBD2
v_gene: TRBV7-9
abundance: many
j_gene: TRBJ2-1

CDR3nt: TGCGCCAGCAGCTCCAACAGGGTCCCACAAGAGACCCAGTACTTC
CDR3aa: CASSSNRVPQETQYF
d_gene: .
v_gene: TRBV5-1
abundance: .
j_gene: TRBJ2-5

CDR3nt: TGTGCCAGCAGCCCCCAACCGGGACAGAACACTGAAGCTTTCTTT
CDR3aa: CASSPQPGQNTEAFF
d_gene: .
v_gene: TRBV7-3
abundance: .
j_gene: TRBJ1-1

CDR3nt: TGTGCCAGCAGCACAGGGATAGCCTTAAGTGAAAAACTGTTTTTT
CDR3aa: CASSTGIALSEKLFF
d_gene: .
v_gene: TRBV7-2
abundance: many
j_gene: TRBJ1-4

CDR3nt: TGTGCCAGCAGTCCGGTACTAGCGGGGGTCACAGATACGCAGTATTTT
CDR3aa: CASSPVLAGVTDTQYF
d_gene: TRBD2
v_gene: TRBV12-3/TRBV12-4
abundance: few
j_gene: TRBJ2-3

CDR3nt: TGTGCCAGCAGCTTAGACGTGAGTTCACCCCTCCACTTT
CDR3aa: CASSLDVSSPLHF
d_gene: .
v_gene: TRBV7-2
abundance: many
j_gene: TRBJ1-6

CDR3nt: TGTGCCAGCAGCTTAGCTTCAACTAGCGGACAAGAGACCCAGTACTTC
CDR3aa: CASSLASTSGQETQYF
d_gene: TRBD2
v_gene: TRBV7-2
abundance: many
j_gene: TRBJ2-5

CDR3nt: TGCAGTGCTAGAGATGACGGGGCAGGGACAAGTGAACAGTACTTC
CDR3aa: CSARDDGAGTSEQYF
d_gene: .
v_gene: TRBV20-1
abundance: many
j_gene: TRBJ2-7

CDR3nt: TGTGCCAGCAGTTTAAATAGGGGTGGAGGTGAGCAGTTCTTC
CDR3aa: CASSLNRGGGEQFF
d_gene: .
v_gene: TRBV27
abundance: many
j_gene: TRBJ2-1

CDR3nt: TGCAGCGCCGGAGGTCCGGACAGGGTCTACGAGCAGTACTTC
CDR3aa: CSAGGPDRVYEQYF
d_gene: TRBD1
v_gene: TRBV29-1
abundance: few
j_gene: TRBJ2-7

CDR3nt: TGTGCCAGCTGCCGGACTAGCGGGAGTACCGAGCAGTACTTC
CDR3aa: CASCRTSGSTEQYF
d_gene: TRBD2
v_gene: TRBV6-1
abundance: many
j_gene: TRBJ2-7

CDR3nt: TGTGCCAGCAGCTTAGCAGGGGCCGAAAACACCATATATTTT
CDR3aa: CASSLAGAENTIYF
d_gene: .
v_gene: TRBV7-2
abundance: many
j_gene: TRBJ1-3

CDR3nt: TGTGCCAGCAGGGCTTGGGGCCAGGGGAACACCGGGGAGCTGTTTTTT
CDR3aa: CASRAWGQGNTGELFF
d_gene: .
v_gene: TRBV28
abundance: many
j_gene: TRBJ2-2

CDR3nt: TGTGCCAGCTCACCTCCACAGGGCTTCACTGAAGCTTTCTTT
CDR3aa: CASSPPQGFTEAFF
d_gene: .
v_gene: TRBV18
abundance: .
j_gene: TRBJ1-1

CDR3nt: TGTGCCAGCAGGTTGACAGGGGCAGTCAACACTGAAGCTTTCTTT
CDR3aa: CASRLTGAVNTEAFF
d_gene: TRBD1
v_gene: TRBV6-1
abundance: many
j_gene: TRBJ1-1

CDR3nt: TGTGCCAGCAGCCGGGACAACTCCTACGAGCAGTACTTC
CDR3aa: CASSRDNSYEQYF
d_gene: .
v_gene: TRBV6-1
abundance: many
j_gene: TRBJ2-7

CDR3nt: TGTGCCAGCAGTGAAGGGCGGCGACTCGATACGCAGTATTTT
CDR3aa: CASSEGRRLDTQYF
d_gene: .
v_gene: TRBV6-1
abundance: many
j_gene: TRBJ2-3

CDR3nt: TGTGCCAGCAGCGTAGGGGACGGAACACCCCTCCACTTT
CDR3aa: CASSVGDGTPLHF
d_gene: .
v_gene: TRBV9
abundance: .
j_gene: TRBJ1-6

CDR3nt: TGTGCCAGCAGCCGACCGGGACAGGGGGCTCCTGAGCAGTACTTC
CDR3aa: CASSRPGQGAPEQYF
d_gene: TRBD1
v_gene: TRBV14
abundance: many
j_gene: TRBJ2-7

CDR3nt: TGCGCCAGCCTGGCGGGGGCGAACACCGGGGAGCTGTTTTTT
CDR3aa: CASLAGANTGELFF
d_gene: TRBD2
v_gene: TRBV5-1
abundance: .
j_gene: TRBJ2-2

CDR3nt: TGTGCCAGCAGCTCCAACCGCAATGGGGAGGGCCACGAGCAGTACTTC
CDR3aa: CASSSNRNGEGHEQYF
d_gene: TRBD2
v_gene: TRBV7-3
abundance: few
j_gene: TRBJ2-7

CDR3nt: TGTGCCAGCAGCTCCCGGACGGTCCAAGAGACCCAGTACTTC
CDR3aa: CASSSRTVQETQYF
d_gene: .
v_gene: TRBV11-3
abundance: many
j_gene: TRBJ2-5

CDR3nt: TGCGCCAGCAGCCAAGAGAGGGTGGGAGGCTACACCTTC
CDR3aa: CASSQERVGGYTF
d_gene: .
v_gene: TRBV4-1
abundance: few
j_gene: TRBJ1-2

CDR3nt: TGTGCCAGCAGTCCCACCGCGGGACAGGGGATCCGGCACACTGAAGCTTTCTTT
CDR3aa: CASSPTAGQGIRHTEAFF
d_gene: TRBD1
v_gene: TRBV7-9
abundance: many
j_gene: TRBJ1-1

CDR3nt: TGTGCCAGCAGCTATTCCGGACAGGGCGGTCAGCCCCAGCATTTT
CDR3aa: CASSYSGQGGQPQHF
d_gene: TRBD1
v_gene: TRBV7-2
abundance: many
j_gene: TRBJ1-5

CDR3nt: TGCAGTGCTAGAGCCTGGGGTCCTGCTGATGAGCAGTACTTC
CDR3aa: CSARAWGPADEQYF
d_gene: .
v_gene: TRBV20-1
abundance: .
j_gene: TRBJ2-7

CDR3nt: TGTGCCAGCAGCCATCTAAGCGGGAATCGGATAAAGACCCAGTACTTC
CDR3aa: CASSHLSGNRIKTQYF
d_gene: TRBD2
v_gene: TRBV7-8
abundance: many
j_gene: TRBJ2-5

CDR3nt: TGTGCCAGCAGCCCACCCAGTCACGAGCAGTACTTC
CDR3aa: CASSPPSHEQYF
d_gene: .
v_gene: TRBV7-2
abundance: many
j_gene: TRBJ2-7

CDR3nt: TGCAGCGTTGAGGAAGGGTCGAAAGTCTACAATGAGCAGTTCTTC
CDR3aa: CSVEEGSKVYNEQFF
d_gene: .
v_gene: TRBV29-1
abundance: few
j_gene: TRBJ2-1

CDR3nt: TGTGCCAGCTTACTTGGGGTAGCGGGGGGAAATGAGCAGTTCTTC
CDR3aa: CASLLGVAGGNEQFF
d_gene: TRBD2
v_gene: TRBV6-2/TRBV6-3
abundance: many
j_gene: TRBJ2-1

CDR3nt: TGTGCCAGCAGCCCCCGGGGCCGCGCACCCCTCCACTTT
CDR3aa: CASSPRGRAPLHF
d_gene: .
v_gene: TRBV7-8
abundance: many
j_gene: TRBJ1-6

CDR3nt: TGTGCCAGCAGTTACGAGTTCTACGAGCAGTACTTC
CDR3aa: CASSYEFYEQYF
d_gene: .
v_gene: TRBV6-2/TRBV6-3
abundance: .
j_gene: TRBJ2-7

CDR3nt: TGTGCCAGCAGCCCCCCGGGCACTCGAGAGACCCAGTACTTC
CDR3aa: CASSPPGTRETQYF
d_gene: .
v_gene: TRBV7-2
abundance: many
j_gene: TRBJ2-5

CDR3nt: TGTGCCAGTAGTATGCGGGGGTACACTGAAGCTTTCTTT
CDR3aa: CASSMRGYTEAFF
d_gene: .
v_gene: TRBV19
abundance: .
j_gene: TRBJ1-1

CDR3nt: TGTGCCAGCAGTTTACCCAGGGATCGCGGCTACACCTTC
CDR3aa: CASSLPRDRGYTF
d_gene: .
v_gene: TRBV28
abundance: many
j_gene: TRBJ1-2